What follows are 16 T cell receptor beta chains derived from one specimen sequenced in a study of blood T cell repertoires in COVID-19. Generated by immunoSEQ multiplex PCR, the TCRdb table keeps only in-frame clones and is missing some. The table lists around 120,000 clones, over 75% of them singletons, with 1.8% in the top ten. The sample comprised peripheral blood. All receptors derive from a human donor with active COVID-19. The donor label of this sample is uncertain.

The rearrangement links TRBV19 to TRBJ1-4; 10 nucleotides agree with TRBD1. CDR3 length: 15 residues. V shed 3 bases, J shed 8 bases, and the junction held 6 bases outside the gene matches. Germline loops: CDR1 LNHDA, CDR2 SQIVND (reference sequence). As DNA, the CDR3 is TGTGCCAGTAGTATCATGGGGACAGGGGAGGAAAAACTGTTTTTT. It is translated as CASSIMGTGEEKLFF. Supplemented by reference TRBV19 and TRBJ1-4, the full variable domain reads DGGITQSPKYLFRKEGQNVTLSCEQNLNHDAMYWYRQDPGQGLRLIYYSQIVNDFQKGDIAEGYSVSREKKESFPLTVTSAQKNPTAFYLCASSIMGTGEEKLFFGSGTQLSVL.

The chain links TRBV6-6 to TRBJ1-5, with 8 bases identical to TRBD1. Germline V gives CDR1 MNHNY, CDR2 SVGAGI (reference sequence). Trimming cost V 5 bases and J 4 bases; bases outside gene matches: 7. This CDR3 has 15 amino acids. The CDR3 loop is CASSLAGGPNQPQHF. Here the CDR3 DNA reads TGTGCCAGCAGTCTGGCAGGGGGCCCTAATCAGCCCCAGCATTTT.

The J gene is TRBJ2-1, the V gene TRBV28, with 10 bases that match TRBD1. The V gene's germline CDR1 is MDHEN and CDR2 SYDVKM. This CDR3 region has 14 residues. The ends lost 2 bases at V and 16 bases at J; junction bases unmatched: 11. The CDR3 region is CASSLVLGTGESFF. CDR3 DNA: TGTGCCAGCAGTTTAGTTCTTGGGACAGGGGAGAGTTTCTTC.

The chain employs TRBV18 and TRBJ2-1, with 12 bases that match TRBD2. In germline, CDR1 is KGHSH, CDR2 LQKENI. The CDR3 is made up of 18 amino acids. With V trimmed by 2 bases and J by 0 bases, 5 bases remained unmatched. CDR3 bases: TGTGCCAGCTCACCAGGACTAGCGGGGAAGAGCTCCTACAATGAGCAGTTCTTC. Residues: CASSPGLAGKSSYNEQFF.

CDR3 sequence (DNA): TGTGCCAGCAGCCTCGGACAGGGCAATAATTCACCCCTCCACTTT. Translated: CASSLGQGNNSPLHF. The rearrangement joins TRBV3-1 (or the pseudogene TRBV3-2) to TRBJ1-6, with 8 positions matching TRBD1. J gave up 5 bases and V 4 bases, and 4 bases lay outside the gene matches. Germline CDR1 reads LGHDT; CDR2 reads YNNKEL (reference sequence). The CDR3 runs 15 residues.

This chain joins TRBV9 and TRBJ2-7; D is perhaps TRBD1 (6 bases). Germline V gene lookup returns CDR1 SGDLS and CDR2 YYNGEE. This CDR3 is 15 amino acids long. V was clipped by 0 bases and J by 3 bases, with 13 bases between them. The CDR3 DNA is TGTGCCAGCAGCGTAGGTGACAGGACCTACTACGAGCAGTACTTC. This gives the protein CASSVGDRTYYEQYF.

The rearrangement joins TRBV10-3 to TRBJ2-5; 13 bases line up with TRBD2. This CDR3 is built from 16 residues. The junction had 7 bases not matched to a gene; V was cut back by 4 bases and J by 5 bases. Germline lookup yields CDR1 ENHRY and CDR2 SYGVKD. CDR3 sequence (DNA): TGTGCCATCAGTGGTTTTTCGGGACTAGCGGGGGAGACCCAGTACTTC. It translates to CAISGFSGLAGETQYF.

The rearrangement joins TRBV3-1 (or the pseudogene TRBV3-2) to TRBJ2-1, with 9 bases matching TRBD2. The CDR3 is 14 amino acids. Germline V gives CDR1 LGHDT, CDR2 YNNKEL (reference sequence). The V gene end was trimmed by 1 base and the J gene end by 9 bases; junction bases not matched to a gene: 4. CDR3 protein: CASSQGGLAVEQFF. The CDR3 coding sequence is TGTGCCAGCAGCCAAGGGGGACTAGCAGTTGAGCAGTTCTTC.

The V call is TRBV6-2 or TRBV6-3, the J call TRBJ1-1; D is uncertain. There are 13 residues in the CDR3. Looked up from germline, CDR1 is MNHEY and CDR2 is SVGEGT. The germline V and J ends were trimmed by 2 bases and 1 base, with 5 bases remaining between them. The CDR3 DNA sequence: TGTGCCAGCAGTTACCCAGGGAACACTGAAGCTTTCTTT. Its protein product is CASSYPGNTEAFF.

The chain joins TRBV7-2 to TRBJ1-2; TRBD1 is a possible D gene (5 bases). Between the trimmed V and J ends, which lost 3 bases and 4 bases, there was a span of 15 bases. This CDR3 is built from 15 residues. Germline assignment: CDR1 SGHTA and CDR2 FQGNSA. The CDR3 sequence is CASSFTGDSRYGYTF. CDR3 in DNA: TGTGCCAGCAGCTTTACAGGAGATTCACGCTATGGCTACACCTTC. Drawing the rest from reference TRBV7-2 and TRBJ1-2, the complete variable domain is GAGVSQSPSNKVTEKGKDVELRCDPISGHTALYWYRQSLGQGLEFLIYFQGNSAPDKSGLPSDRFSAERTGGSVSTLTIQRTQQEDSAVYLCASSFTGDSRYGYTFGSGTRLTVV.

The J gene is TRBJ1-6, the V gene TRBV7-9, with no clear D. V was clipped by 1 base and J by 6 bases, with 10 bases between them. The CDR3 extends over 15 amino acids. CDR1 is SEHNR and CDR2 is FQNEAQ in the germline V gene (reference sequence). The CDR3 spells CASSLGGHSNSPLHF. In nucleotides, the CDR3 is TGTGCCAGCAGCTTAGGCGGGCATAGTAATTCACCCCTCCACTTT.

This chain joins TRBV28 and TRBJ2-1; TRBD2 agrees at 8 bases. The junction had 15 bases not matched to a gene; V was cut back by 8 bases and J by 6 bases. The germline CDR1 and CDR2 sequences are MDHEN and SYDVKM. The length of the CDR3 is 16 residues. The CDR3 sequence: CASAGSTAGDLNEQFF. Here the CDR3 DNA reads TGTGCCAGCGCGGGGAGTACAGCGGGGGACCTCAATGAGCAGTTCTTC. Complete variable domain (other parts from reference TRBV28 and TRBJ2-1): DVKVTQSSRYLVKRTGEKVFLECVQDMDHENMFWYRQDPGLGLRLIYFSYDVKMKEKGDIPEGYSVSREKKERFSLILESASTNQTSMYLCASAGSTAGDLNEQFFGPGTRLTVL.

The rearrangement joins TRBV18 to TRBJ2-5, with 9 bases aligning to TRBD2. The CDR3 sequence is 15 residues long. The germline V gene encodes CDR1 KGHSH and CDR2 LQKENI. V shed 3 bases, J shed 4 bases, and the junction held 6 bases outside the gene matches. CDR3: CASSPLTSGRETQYF. The CDR3 DNA is TGTGCCAGCTCACCCCTGACTAGCGGTCGAGAGACCCAGTACTTC.

The V gene is TRBV27, the J gene TRBJ2-7; TRBD1 matches at 10 bases. Per germline, CDR1 MNHEY and CDR2 SMNVEV (reference sequence). The junction had 3 bases not matched to a gene; V was cut back by 4 bases and J by 3 bases. The CDR3 is 14 residues long. CDR3 in DNA: TGTGCCAGCAGTTACGGGACAGGGGACTACGAGCAGTACTTC. It specifies CASSYGTGDYEQYF.

V and J are TRBV14 and TRBJ1-1, with 7 bases identical to TRBD1. The length of the CDR3 is 13 residues. The V gene's germline CDR1 is SGHDN and CDR2 FVKESK. V shed 4 bases and J 12 bases; nucleotides not matched to a gene: 11. The CDR3 is CASSRPDRALTFF. DNA for the CDR3: TGTGCCAGCAGCCGGCCCGACAGGGCTCTTACTTTCTTT.

The CDR3 DNA is TGTGCCAGCAGCCAAGAAGGCTCCAGGCCGACCTACGAGCAGTACTTC. This translates into CASSQEGSRPTYEQYF. The rearrangement links TRBV3-1 (or the pseudogene TRBV3-2) to TRBJ2-7; D not certain. Germline V CDR1 and CDR2: LGHDT, YNNKEL (reference sequence). This CDR3 contains 16 residues. Trimming took 0 bases from V and 2 from J, leaving 14 bases between them.